These 27 T cell receptor beta chains came from one sample sequenced in a study of T cell responses to AZD1222 COVID-19 vaccine. Clones were read by immunoSEQ multiplex PCR, and TCRdb kept only the in-frame ones, dropping some. The repertoire holds 100,000 to 150,000 clones, with 92% as singletons. This specimen was peripheral blood, taken 28 days after the second AZD1222 dose. Receptors originate from an adult who received the AZD1222 COVID-19 vaccine.

This chain connects TRBV7-6 to TRBJ2-5; 7 nucleotides match TRBD1. Germline CDR1 reads SGHVS; CDR2 reads FNYEAQ. V was pared by 3 bases and J by 4 bases, with 5 bases of the junction left unmatched. The CDR3 loop spans 14 amino acids. The CDR3 loop reads CASSFDRVRETQYF. CDR3 DNA: TGTGCCAGCAGCTTTGACAGGGTACGAGAGACCCAGTACTTC. Full variable domain (remainder filled in from reference TRBV7-6 and TRBJ2-5): GAGVSQSPRYKVTKRGQDVALRCDPISGHVSLYWYRQALGQGPEFLTYFNYEAQQDKSGLPNDRFSAERPEGSISTLTIQRTEQRDSAMYRCASSFDRVRETQYFGPGTRLLVL.

The V gene is TRBV5-6, the J gene TRBJ1-3; D gene uncertain. Germline CDR1 SGHDT, CDR2 YYEEEE. The CDR3 has 15 residues. V lost 2 bases to trimming and J lost 4 bases, with 13 bases between them. The CDR3 sequence is CASSFEGLGGNTIYF. The CDR3 DNA is TGTGCCAGCAGCTTTGAGGGCTTGGGCGGAAACACCATATATTTT. Complete variable domain (other parts from reference TRBV5-6 and TRBJ1-3): DAGVTQSPTHLIKTRGQQVTLRCSPKSGHDTVSWYQQALGQGPQFIFQYYEEEERQRGNFPDRFSGHQFPNYSSELNVNALLLGDSALYLCASSFEGLGGNTIYFGEGSWLTVV.

This chain joins TRBV19 and TRBJ1-3; D may be TRBD1 (5 bases). CDR3 length: 16 residues. Germline V lookup: CDR1 LNHDA, CDR2 SQIVND (reference sequence). Trimming pared 3 bases from V and 0 bases from J, leaving 12 bases between. For the CDR3, the DNA is TGTGCCAGTAGTATGCGGGACGGCAACTCTGGAAACACCATATATTTT. It translates to CASSMRDGNSGNTIYF.

The chain is built from TRBV18 and TRBJ2-7; D is uncertain. V lost 3 bases to trimming and J lost 7 bases, with 16 bases between them. Germline CDR1 is KGHSH and CDR2 is LQKENI. The CDR3 extends over 14 amino acids. The CDR3 sequence is CASSPRWQTPEQYF. CDR3 nucleotides: TGTGCCAGCTCACCCCGGTGGCAGACCCCTGAGCAGTACTTC.

The rearrangement uses TRBV24-1 and TRBJ2-3; either TRBD1 or TRBD2 may supply D (5 bases each). Between the trimmed V and J ends, which lost 4 bases and 4 bases, there was a span of 11 bases. Germline V lookup: CDR1 KGHDR, CDR2 SFDVKD. The CDR3 covers 14 residues. The CDR3 region is CATSDRGRADTQYF. DNA of the CDR3: TGTGCCACCAGTGACCGGGGCCGGGCAGATACGCAGTATTTT.

The chain has TRBV27 and TRBJ2-2, with D hard to call. The V and J ends lost 8 bases and 4 bases respectively, with 5 bases between them. The CDR3 is 11 residues long. Germline loops: CDR1 MNHEY, CDR2 SMNVEV (reference sequence). CDR3 DNA: TGTGCCAGCCTCAGCACCGGGGAGCTGTTTTTT. Translation: CASLSTGELFF.

V and J are TRBV18 and TRBJ2-1; D is undetermined. Trimming cost V 5 bases and J 7 bases, with 21 bases left between them. This CDR3 is 16 amino acids long. In germline, CDR1 is KGHSH, CDR2 LQKENI. The CDR3 sequence: CASSVLPTWGVNEQFF. The CDR3 bases are TGTGCCAGCTCAGTTTTACCCACCTGGGGTGTTAATGAGCAGTTCTTC.

The chain uses TRBV25-1 and TRBJ2-5; 8 nucleotides line up with TRBD1. This CDR3 region has 17 residues. CDR1 and CDR2 (germline): MGHDK, SYGVNS. V was pared by 4 bases and J by 3 bases, with 13 bases of the junction left unmatched. The CDR3 loop is CASSASPLTGAKETQYF. In DNA form, the CDR3 reads TGTGCCAGCAGTGCCTCTCCGCTGACAGGGGCTAAAGAGACCCAGTACTTC.

J is TRBJ1-5 and V is TRBV15; TRBD1 agrees at 11 bases. The CDR3 contains 18 residues. V lost 3 bases and J lost 7; bases outside the gene matches: 14. Germline assignment: CDR1 LNHNV and CDR2 YYDKDF (reference sequence). The CDR3 protein is CATSRTMGQGGWGQPQHF. In DNA, the CDR3 is TGTGCCACCAGCAGGACTATGGGACAGGGGGGATGGGGACAGCCCCAGCATTTT.

A single count supports this clone. The chain uses TRBV6-5 and TRBJ2-7, with a weak D call TRBD2 (6 bases). Trimming pared 4 bases from V and 0 bases from J, leaving 10 bases between. Per germline, CDR1 MNHEY and CDR2 SVGAGI. The CDR3 totals 14 residues. The CDR3 region has the DNA TGTGCCAGCAGTTCTTCCGGGGGCTCCTACGAGCAGTACTTC. Amino acid sequence: CASSSSGGSYEQYF.

The chain combines TRBV5-1 with TRBJ1-6; D is possibly TRBD1 (5 bases). The CDR3 runs 12 residues. The germline V and J ends were trimmed by 0 bases and 11 bases, with 6 bases remaining between them. Germline CDR1 is SGHRS and CDR2 is YFSETQ. The CDR3 coding sequence is TGCGCCAGCAGCTTGGAGGGGCCACCCCTCCACTTT. Its protein is CASSLEGPPLHF.

V gene TRBV7-3 combines with J gene TRBJ2-5; D remains unclear. The CDR3 contains 13 residues. Germline CDR1 and CDR2: SGHTA and FQGTGA. The V end lost 1 base, the J end lost 3 bases, and 6 bases lay between the germline ends. CDR3 sequence: CASSLRPEETQYF. Here the CDR3 DNA reads TGTGCCAGCAGCTTAAGGCCGGAAGAGACCCAGTACTTC. The whole variable domain, filled in from reference TRBV7-3 and TRBJ2-5, reads GAGVSQTPSNKVTEKGKYVELRCDPISGHTALYWYRQSLGQGPEFLIYFQGTGAADDSGLPNDRFFAVRPEGSVSTLKIQRTERGDSAVYLCASSLRPEETQYFGPGTRLLVL.

The rearrangement uses TRBV30 and TRBJ1-3; D may be TRBD1 (5 bases). The CDR3 covers 13 residues. V was pared by 0 bases and J by 4 bases, with 7 bases between. Germline assignment: CDR1 GTSNPN and CDR2 SVGIG (reference sequence). The CDR3 DNA is TGTGCCTGGAGTGTACAGGTCGGAAACACCATATATTTT. Translating it yields CAWSVQVGNTIYF.

The CDR3 sequence is CASSSTYADNSPLHF. The CDR3 DNA is TGTGCCAGCAGCTCAACGTACGCGGATAATTCACCCCTCCACTTT. This rearrangement joins TRBV7-9 to TRBJ1-6, with D uncertain. This CDR3 spans 15 amino acids. Germline lookup yields CDR1 SEHNR and CDR2 FQNEAQ (reference sequence). V gave up 4 bases and J gave up 5 bases, with 12 bases separating them.

The V gene is TRBV30, the J gene TRBJ1-5, with D perhaps TRBD1 (6 bases). Germline values: CDR1 GTSNPN, CDR2 SVGIG (reference sequence). V lost 2 bases and J 15 bases, leaving 20 bases between the germline ends. The CDR3 is 13 residues long. DNA for the CDR3: TGTGCCTGGAGTCAGTCCTCAGGGGCCCCCACGCATTTT. Its translation: CAWSQSSGAPTHF.

CDR3 sequence (DNA): TGCGCCAGCAGCTTGGGGGTACCCGGGGAGACCCAGTACTTC. Translation: CASSLGVPGETQYF. The chain couples TRBV5-1 to TRBJ2-5; D gene uncertain. The CDR3 totals 14 residues. With 0 bases removed from V and 5 bases from J, the gap between germline ends came to 11 bases. Germline values: CDR1 SGHRS, CDR2 YFSETQ.

CDR3 sequence reads: CASTQLDRGYGYTF. The CDR3 nucleotides read TGTGCCAGCACCCAGCTTGACAGGGGCTATGGCTACACCTTC. V gene TRBV19 combines with J gene TRBJ1-2; 8 bases map to TRBD1. V lost 9 bases and J lost 4; bases outside the gene matches: 10. The CDR3 has 14 amino acids. Germline V CDR1 and CDR2: LNHDA, SQIVND (reference sequence). The full variable domain, in which reference TRBV19 and TRBJ1-2 provide the parts outside the CDR3, is DGGITQSPKYLFRKEGQNVTLSCEQNLNHDAMYWYRQDPGQGLRLIYYSQIVNDFQKGDIAEGYSVSREKKESFPLTVTSAQKNPTAFYLCASTQLDRGYGYTFGSGTRLTVV.

The chain recombines TRBV10-3 with TRBJ2-3; TRBD2 matches 8 bases. This CDR3 has 15 amino acids. Germline assignment: CDR1 ENHRY and CDR2 SYGVKD. Trimming removed 4 bases from V and 0 bases from J; junction bases left unmatched: 3. CDR3 in DNA: TGTGCCATCAGTGTTAGCGGGGAGAGCACAGATACGCAGTATTTT. Its protein product is CAISVSGESTDTQYF.

This clone was seen a single time. The chain combines TRBV6-6 with TRBJ1-4; D call uncertain. The V gene lost 6 bases and the J gene lost 8 bases, with 13 bases spanning the gap. Per germline, CDR1 MNHNY and CDR2 SVGAGI (reference sequence). This CDR3 spans 13 amino acids. CDR3 nucleotide sequence: TGTGCCAGCAGCCGGGGTTCGGGAGAAAAACTGTTTTTT. Translated: CASSRGSGEKLFF.

This chain uses TRBV28 with TRBJ1-4; D is perhaps TRBD1 (5 bases). The CDR3 length is 14 residues. Trimming removed 2 bases at V and 10 bases at J, with 14 bases between. Germline CDR1 MDHEN, CDR2 SYDVKM. The CDR3 DNA follows: TGTGCCAGCAGTTTAGGGCGGGGGGGAGGAAAACTGTTTTTT. It is translated as CASSLGRGGGKLFF.

The gene calls are TRBV5-6 and TRBJ1-2, with unresolved D. Germline-derived CDR1 and CDR2 are SGHDT and YYEEEE. The ends were cut back, 0 bases at V and 3 bases at J, with 9 bases in the middle. The CDR3 has 14 residues. CDR3 residues: CASSLGRLYYGYTF. In DNA, the CDR3 is TGTGCCAGCAGCTTGGGGAGGTTATACTATGGCTACACCTTC.

V and J are TRBV9 and TRBJ2-2; D call uncertain. Germline values: CDR1 SGDLS, CDR2 YYNGEE. Deletions cut 1 base from V and 4 bases from J, with 8 bases between. The CDR3 totals 14 residues. For the CDR3, the DNA is TGTGCCAGCAGCGTAAATTGGGGCACCGGGGAGCTGTTTTTT. It yields the protein CASSVNWGTGELFF.

The chain recombines TRBV27 with TRBJ1-5; D ambiguous. The germline V and J ends were trimmed by 5 bases and 7 bases, with 12 bases remaining between them. Germline assignment: CDR1 MNHEY and CDR2 SMNVEV (reference sequence). This CDR3 is 13 amino acids long. CDR3 loop: CASSVGKVQPQHF. In DNA, the CDR3 is TGTGCCAGCAGTGTAGGGAAGGTCCAGCCCCAGCATTTT.

This chain uses TRBV11-3 with TRBJ2-3; D unclear. In germline, CDR1 is SGHNT, CDR2 YENEEA. This CDR3 has 13 amino acids. The V end was cut by 5 bases, the J end by 4 bases, with 10 bases between. CDR3 amino acids: CASSPGPADTQYF. DNA for the CDR3: TGTGCCAGCAGCCCCGGGCCGGCAGATACGCAGTATTTT.

This rearrangement joins TRBV2 to TRBJ2-3, with a tentative D call TRBD2 (7 bases). Trimming pared 7 bases from V and 4 bases from J, leaving 15 bases between. Per the germline V gene, CDR1 is SNHLY and CDR2 is FYNNEI. The CDR3 length is 14 residues. The CDR3 is CASTGEGVADTQYF. In DNA, the CDR3 is TGTGCCAGCACTGGGGAGGGGGTCGCAGATACGCAGTATTTT.

Only one count was recorded for this clone. This sequence joins TRBV27 and TRBJ2-7; D not resolved. CDR1 and CDR2 from the germline V gene are MNHEY and SMNVEV (reference sequence). The CDR3 sequence is 13 residues long. V was clipped by 3 bases and J by 4 bases, with 10 bases between them. CDR3 protein: CASSLTASYEQYF. CDR3 coding DNA: TGTGCCAGCAGTTTGACTGCCTCGTACGAGCAGTACTTC.

The V call is TRBV12-5, the J call TRBJ1-1; D is unclear. Germline CDR1 LGHNT, CDR2 FRNRAP. V lost 0 bases and J lost 1, with 12 bases in between. There are 16 residues in the CDR3. The CDR3 DNA follows: TGTGCTAGTGGTTTGGTACGGGTCAGTTCGAACACTGAAGCTTTCTTT. It codes for CASGLVRVSSNTEAFF. The whole variable domain, filled in from reference TRBV12-5 and TRBJ1-1, reads DARVTQTPRHKVTEMGQEVTMRCQPILGHNTVFWYRQTMMQGLELLAYFRNRAPLDDSGMPKDRFSAEMPDATLATLKIQPSEPRDSAVYFCASGLVRVSSNTEAFFGQGTRLTVV.